Listed here is a single T cell receptor beta chain. The antigen is undetermined. The germline V and J ends were trimmed by 3 bases and 6 bases, with 9 bases remaining between them. The CDR3 runs to 13 residues. The source of the sample is a study of post-analysis software for immune sequencing data. Unique molecular identifiers were carried by the TCR beta cDNA libraries. TCRdb re-analysed the PCR reads in MiXCR, keeping a single row per CDR3 protein. The data hold 750,000 to 900,000 distinct CDR3 sequences, with around 45% observed a single time. Study-level findings and limits: With TRBV5-6, TRBV5-1 and TRBV20-1 included, 4 or 5 TRBV segments were more frequent in patients than in controls. Strong co-clustering by F measure linked samples that shared a preparation batch.

The rearrangement uses TRBV12-3 or TRBV12-4 and TRBJ2-4; tentative D call: TRBD2 (5 bases). This clonotype was obtained from a girl aged 5-17 years with multiple sclerosis. Sequencing used blood. CDR3 bases: TGTGCCAGCAGTTTGGGGAGAGGAAACATTCAGTACTTC. As protein: CASSLGRGNIQYF.